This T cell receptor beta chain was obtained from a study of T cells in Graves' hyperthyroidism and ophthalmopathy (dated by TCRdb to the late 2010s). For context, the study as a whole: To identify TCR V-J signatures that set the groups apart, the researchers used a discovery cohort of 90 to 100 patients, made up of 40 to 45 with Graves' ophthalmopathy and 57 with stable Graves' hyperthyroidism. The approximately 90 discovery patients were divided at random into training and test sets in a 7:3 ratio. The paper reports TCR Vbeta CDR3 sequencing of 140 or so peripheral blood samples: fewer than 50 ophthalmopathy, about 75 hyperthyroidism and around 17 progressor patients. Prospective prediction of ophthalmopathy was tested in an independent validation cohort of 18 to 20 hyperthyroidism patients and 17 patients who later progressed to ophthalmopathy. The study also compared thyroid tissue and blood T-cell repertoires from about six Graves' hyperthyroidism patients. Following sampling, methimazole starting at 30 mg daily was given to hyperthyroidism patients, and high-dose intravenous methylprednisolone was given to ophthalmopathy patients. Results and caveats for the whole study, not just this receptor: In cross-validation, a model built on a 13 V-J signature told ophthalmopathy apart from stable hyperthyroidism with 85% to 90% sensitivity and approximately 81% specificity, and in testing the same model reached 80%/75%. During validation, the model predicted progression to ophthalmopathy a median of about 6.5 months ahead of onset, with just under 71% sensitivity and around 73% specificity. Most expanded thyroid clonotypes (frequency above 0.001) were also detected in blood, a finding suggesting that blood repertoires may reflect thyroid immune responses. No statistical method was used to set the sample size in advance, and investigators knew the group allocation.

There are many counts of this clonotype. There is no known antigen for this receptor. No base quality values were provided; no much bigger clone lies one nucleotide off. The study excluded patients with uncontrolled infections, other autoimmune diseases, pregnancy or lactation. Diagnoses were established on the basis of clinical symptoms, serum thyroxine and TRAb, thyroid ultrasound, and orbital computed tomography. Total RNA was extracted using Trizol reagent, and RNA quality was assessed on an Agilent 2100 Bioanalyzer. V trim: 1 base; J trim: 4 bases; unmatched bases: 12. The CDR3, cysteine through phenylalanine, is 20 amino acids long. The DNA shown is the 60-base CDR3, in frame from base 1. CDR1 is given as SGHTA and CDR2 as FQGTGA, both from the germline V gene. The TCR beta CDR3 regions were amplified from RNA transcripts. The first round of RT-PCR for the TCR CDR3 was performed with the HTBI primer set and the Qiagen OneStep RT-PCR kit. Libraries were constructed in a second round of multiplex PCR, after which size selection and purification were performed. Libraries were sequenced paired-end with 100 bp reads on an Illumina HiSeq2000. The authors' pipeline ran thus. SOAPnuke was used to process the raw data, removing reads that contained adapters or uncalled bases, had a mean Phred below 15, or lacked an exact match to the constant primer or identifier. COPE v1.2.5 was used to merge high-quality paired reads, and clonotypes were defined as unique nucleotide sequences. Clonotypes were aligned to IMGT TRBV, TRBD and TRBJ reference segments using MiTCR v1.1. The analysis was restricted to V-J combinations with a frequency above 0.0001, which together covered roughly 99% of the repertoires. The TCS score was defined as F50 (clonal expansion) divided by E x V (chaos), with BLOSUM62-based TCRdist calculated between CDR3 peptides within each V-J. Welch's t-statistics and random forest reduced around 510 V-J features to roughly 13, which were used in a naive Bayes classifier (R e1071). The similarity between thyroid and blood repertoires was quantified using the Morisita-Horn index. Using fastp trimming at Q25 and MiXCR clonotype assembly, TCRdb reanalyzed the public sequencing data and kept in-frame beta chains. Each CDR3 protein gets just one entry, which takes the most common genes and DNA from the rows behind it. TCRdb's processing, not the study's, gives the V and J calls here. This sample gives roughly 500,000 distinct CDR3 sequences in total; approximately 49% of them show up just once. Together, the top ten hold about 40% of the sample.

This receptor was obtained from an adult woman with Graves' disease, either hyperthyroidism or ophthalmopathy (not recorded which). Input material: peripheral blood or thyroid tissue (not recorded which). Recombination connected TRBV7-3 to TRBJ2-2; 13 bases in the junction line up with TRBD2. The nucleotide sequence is TGTGCCAGCAGCTTAATGGCGGTACCCGGGACTAGCGGGATCACCGGGGAGCTGTTTTTT. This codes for CASSLMAVPGTSGITGELFF.